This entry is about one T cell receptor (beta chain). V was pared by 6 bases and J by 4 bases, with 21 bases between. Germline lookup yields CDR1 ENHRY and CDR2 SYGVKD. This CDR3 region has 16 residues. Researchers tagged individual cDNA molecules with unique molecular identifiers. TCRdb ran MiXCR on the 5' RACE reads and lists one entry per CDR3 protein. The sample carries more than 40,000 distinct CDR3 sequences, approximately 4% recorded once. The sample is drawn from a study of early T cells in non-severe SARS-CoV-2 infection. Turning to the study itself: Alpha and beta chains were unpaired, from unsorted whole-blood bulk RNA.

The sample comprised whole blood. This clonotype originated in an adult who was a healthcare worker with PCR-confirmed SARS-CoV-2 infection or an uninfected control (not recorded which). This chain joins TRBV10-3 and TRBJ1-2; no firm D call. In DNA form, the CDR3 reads TGTGCCATCAGCGCGAAGGAGGGCTCTCGGGGCTATGGCTACACCTTC. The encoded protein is CAISAKEGSRGYGYTF.